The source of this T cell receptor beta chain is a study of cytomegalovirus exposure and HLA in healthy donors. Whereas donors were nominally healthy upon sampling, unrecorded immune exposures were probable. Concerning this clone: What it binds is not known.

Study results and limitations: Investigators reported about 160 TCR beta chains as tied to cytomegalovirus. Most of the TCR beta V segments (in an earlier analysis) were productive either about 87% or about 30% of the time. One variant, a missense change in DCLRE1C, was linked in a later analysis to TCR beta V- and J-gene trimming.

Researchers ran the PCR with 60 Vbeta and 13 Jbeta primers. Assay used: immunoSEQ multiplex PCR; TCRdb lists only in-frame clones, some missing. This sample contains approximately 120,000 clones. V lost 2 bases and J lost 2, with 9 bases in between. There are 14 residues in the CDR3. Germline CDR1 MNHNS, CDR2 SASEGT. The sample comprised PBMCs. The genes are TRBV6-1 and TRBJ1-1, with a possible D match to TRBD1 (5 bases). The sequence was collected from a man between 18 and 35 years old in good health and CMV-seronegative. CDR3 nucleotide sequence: TGTGCCAGCAGTGAATGGGGCGGAAACACTGAAGCTTTCTTT. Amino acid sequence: CASSEWGGNTEAFF.